These T cell receptor beta chains were read from a single sample in a study of low-dose radiotherapy and immunotherapy resistance in tumors. Via MiXCR, TCRdb re-called the reads, giving one row per CDR3 protein. Seen here are some 100,000 distinct CDR3 sequences, less than 25% observed once, and the top ten hold 4.1%. Sequences were derived from PBMCs, sampled after low-dose radiotherapy plus immunotherapy. The receptors come from a male donor with prostate cancer. The CDR3 runs from the conserved cysteine through the conserved F or W. The D gene is left open where the match is weak. Size is omitted from some rows. Given values are once, few, many or a class for expanded clones.

v_call,d_call,clone_size,j_call,cdr3_length,cdr3_nt,cdr3_aa
TRBV20-1,TRBD2,once,TRBJ2-1,15,TGCAGTGCTAGGCGCACTAGCGGGGGGGACAATGAGCAGTTCTTC,CSARRTSGGDNEQFF
TRBV12-3/TRBV12-4,.,many,TRBJ2-2,14,TGTGCCAGCAGGACCGGGACGGCCACCGGGGAGCTGTTTTTT,CASRTGTATGELFF
TRBV7-6,.,many,TRBJ2-3,13,TGTGCCAGCAGCTCGGGGGTTTCAGATACGCAGTATTTT,CASSSGVSDTQYF
TRBV19,.,many,TRBJ1-5,14,TGTGCCAGTAGTTTGGGTCAGACCTATCAGCCCCAGCATTTT,CASSLGQTYQPQHF
TRBV29-1,.,many,TRBJ1-2,15,TGCAGCGTTGGGAAAACAGGTGACGCTAGCTATGGCTACACCTTC,CSVGKTGDASYGYTF
TRBV6-6,.,many,TRBJ2-3,13,TGTGCCAGCAGCCCGAACCCCCCAGATACGCAGTATTTT,CASSPNPPDTQYF
TRBV5-4,TRBD2,many,TRBJ2-3,17,TGTGCCAGCAGCTCGGGACTAGCGGGGGGGCGGACAGATACGCAGTATTTT,CASSSGLAGGRTDTQYF
TRBV5-4,.,many,TRBJ2-3,16,TGTGCCAGCAGCTTTGGAGGGGGGGGGAGCACAGATACGCAGTATTTT,CASSFGGGGSTDTQYF
TRBV5-1,TRBD2,few,TRBJ2-7,18,TGCGCCAGCAGCTTGGAGGGCCCACTAGCGGGGGACTCCTACGAGCAGTACTTC,CASSLEGPLAGDSYEQYF
TRBV12-3/TRBV12-4,TRBD1,.,TRBJ1-5,13,TGTGCCAGTAGACCCGGACAGGCAGACCACCAGCATTTT,CASRPGQADHQHF
TRBV3-1,.,many,TRBJ2-5,15,TGTGCCAGCAGCCAAGTGGACCTGGGGAGGAGGACCCAGTACTTC,CASSQVDLGRRTQYF